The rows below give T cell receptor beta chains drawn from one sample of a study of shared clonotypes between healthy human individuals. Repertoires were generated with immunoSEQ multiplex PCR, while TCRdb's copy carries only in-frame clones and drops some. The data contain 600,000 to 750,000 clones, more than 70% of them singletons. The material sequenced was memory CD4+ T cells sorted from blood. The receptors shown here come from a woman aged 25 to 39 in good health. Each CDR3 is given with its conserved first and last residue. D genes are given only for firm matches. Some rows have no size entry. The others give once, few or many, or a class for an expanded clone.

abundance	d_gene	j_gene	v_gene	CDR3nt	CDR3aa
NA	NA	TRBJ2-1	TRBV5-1	TGCGCCAGCAGCTTGGTTGGGGGGTCCTACAATGAGCAGTTCTTC	CASSLVGGSYNEQFF
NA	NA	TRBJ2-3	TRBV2	TGTGCCAGCACAGTCCAGCGGCCCAGTACAGATACGCAGTATTTT	CASTVQRPSTDTQYF
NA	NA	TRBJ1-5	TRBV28	TGTGCCAGCAGTTTATGGGGGTCAGGGACTCAGCCCCAGCATTTT	CASSLWGSGTQPQHF
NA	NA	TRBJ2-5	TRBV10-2	TGCGCCAGCGGGGGACAACGCGGGACCCAGTACTTC	CASGGQRGTQYF
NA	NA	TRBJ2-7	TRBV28	TGTGCCAGCAGCTACCCGGTTGGGACCTACGAGCAGTACTTC	CASSYPVGTYEQYF
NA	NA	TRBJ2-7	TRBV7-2	TGTGCCAGCAGCTTAGTCGGTAGCGAGTCCTACGAGCAGTACTTC	CASSLVGSESYEQYF
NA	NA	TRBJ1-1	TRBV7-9	TGTGCCAGCAGCTTGGAGTCCGCCACTGAAGCTTTCTTT	CASSLESATEAFF
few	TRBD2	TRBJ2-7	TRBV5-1	TGCGCCAGCAGCTTGGATCGGCGAGCGGGAGAATGGCACGAGCAGTACTTC	CASSLDRRAGEWHEQYF
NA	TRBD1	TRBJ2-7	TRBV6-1	TGTGCCAGCAGGTTCGCCGGGACAGGCGCCTACGAGCAGTACTTC	CASRFAGTGAYEQYF
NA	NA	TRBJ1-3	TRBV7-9	TGTGCCAGCAGCTTAGTGTCCTTCTCTGGAAACACCATATATTTT	CASSLVSFSGNTIYF
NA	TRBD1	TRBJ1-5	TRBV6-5	TGTGCCAGCAGTTACGACAGGGTCGATCAGCCCCAGCATTTT	CASSYDRVDQPQHF
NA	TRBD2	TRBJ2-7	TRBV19	TGTGCCAGTAGACTAGCGGGAGTCAACGAGCAGTACTTC	CASRLAGVNEQYF
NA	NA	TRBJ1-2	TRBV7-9	TGTGCCAGCAGCTTAGGGGCTTTGGACCATGGCTACACCTTC	CASSLGALDHGYTF
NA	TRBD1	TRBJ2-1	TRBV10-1	TGCGCCAGCAGTCTTAACAGGGGGCGCCTGGATGAGCAGTTCTTC	CASSLNRGRLDEQFF
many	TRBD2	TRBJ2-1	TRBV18	TGTGCCAGCTCACCACGAGCGGGAGGTGGTAATGAGCAGTTCTTC	CASSPRAGGGNEQFF
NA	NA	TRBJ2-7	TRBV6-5	TGTGCCAGCAGTTACGGGCAGGGGATCGGCGAGCAGTACTTC	CASSYGQGIGEQYF
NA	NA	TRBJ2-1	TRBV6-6	TGTGCCAGCACCAAACAGGCAGATAGCTCCTACAATGAGCAGTTCTTC	CASTKQADSSYNEQFF
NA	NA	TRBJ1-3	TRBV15	TGTGCCACCAGCAGAGCAGGGACTGGAAACACCATATATTTT	CATSRAGTGNTIYF
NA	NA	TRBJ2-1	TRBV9	TGTGCCAGCAGCTCCGGGTGGGTGGGAGTGAGTGAGCAGTTCTTC	CASSSGWVGVSEQFF
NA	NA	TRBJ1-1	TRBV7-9	TGTGCCAGCAGCCAACAGGTTTCGGTGGAAGCTTTCTTT	CASSQQVSVEAFF
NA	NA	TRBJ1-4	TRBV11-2	TGTGCCAGCAGCGAAAGGACAGATGAAAAACTGTTTTTT	CASSERTDEKLFF
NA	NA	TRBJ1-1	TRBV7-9	TGTGCCAGCAGCTTAGGGTCCGGGGAGACTGAAGCTTTCTTT	CASSLGSGETEAFF
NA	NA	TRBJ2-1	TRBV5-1	TGCGCCAGCAGCTTGGCCCTCTCCTACAATGAGCAGTTCTTC	CASSLALSYNEQFF
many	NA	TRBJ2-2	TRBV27	TGTGCCAGCAGTTTCACTAGCCTGAACACCGGGGAGCTGTTTTTT	CASSFTSLNTGELFF
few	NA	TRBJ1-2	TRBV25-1	TGTGCCAGCAGTGAACGGGGTGAGAATTATGGCTACACCTTC	CASSERGENYGYTF
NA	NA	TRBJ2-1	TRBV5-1	TGCGCCAGCAGCTTGGATCAATTACTGTACAATGAGCAGTTCTTC	CASSLDQLLYNEQFF
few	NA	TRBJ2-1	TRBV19	TGTGCCAGTAGTCCCTCTTGGAGCTCCTACAATGAGCAGTTCTTC	CASSPSWSSYNEQFF
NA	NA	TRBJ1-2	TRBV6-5	TGTGCCAGCAGCACCGGGGCTGGCTACACCTTC	CASSTGAGYTF
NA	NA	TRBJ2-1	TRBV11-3	TGTGCCAGCAGCACCGGACAGTCCTGGGATGAGCAGTTCTTC	CASSTGQSWDEQFF
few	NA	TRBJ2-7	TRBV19	TGTGCCAGTAGTATGGAGGGGGACTACGAGCAGTACTTC	CASSMEGDYEQYF
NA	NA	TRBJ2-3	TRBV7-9	TGTGCCAGCACCCGCGGGTCCTCTAGCACAGATACGCAGTATTTT	CASTRGSSSTDTQYF
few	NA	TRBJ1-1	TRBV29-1	TGCAGCGTGGTATGGGGGAACACTGAAGCTTTCTTT	CSVVWGNTEAFF
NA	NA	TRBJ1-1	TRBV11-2	TGTGCCAGCAGCTTAGGTGGGAACACTGAAGCTTTCTTT	CASSLGGNTEAFF
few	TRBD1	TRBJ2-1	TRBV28	TGTGCCAGCAGTTTCCACGGGACAGGAACCAATGAGCAGTTCTTC	CASSFHGTGTNEQFF
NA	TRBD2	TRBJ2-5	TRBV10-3	TGTGCCATCAGTGAGGGGGGGGAACAAGAGACCCAGTACTTC	CAISEGGEQETQYF
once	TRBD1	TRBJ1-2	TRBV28	TGTGCCAGCAGCCGACAGGGCTCTAGCTACACCTTC	CASSRQGSSYTF
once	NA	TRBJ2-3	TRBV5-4	TGTGCCAGCAGCTTGGCCGGGGACGGAGGTACGCAGTATTTT	CASSLAGDGGTQYF
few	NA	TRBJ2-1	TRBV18	TGTGCCAGCTCACCCCGGGGTAGCGCAAACCCGAGCTCCTACAATGAGCAGTTCTTC	CASSPRGSANPSSYNEQFF
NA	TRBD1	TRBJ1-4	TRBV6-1	TGTGCCAGCAGTGACCGGGACAGGGGTAATGAAAAACTGTTTTTT	CASSDRDRGNEKLFF
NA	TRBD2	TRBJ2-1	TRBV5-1	TGCGCCAGCAGCTTGGTTACTAGCGAGTACAATGAGCAGTTCTTC	CASSLVTSEYNEQFF
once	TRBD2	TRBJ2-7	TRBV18	TGTGCCAGCTCCCCGGGGGGGGTCTACGAGCAGTACTTC	CASSPGGVYEQYF
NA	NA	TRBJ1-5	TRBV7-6	TGTGCCAGCAGCTTAGGGACGGTTAATCAGCCCCAGCATTTT	CASSLGTVNQPQHF
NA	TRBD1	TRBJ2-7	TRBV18	TGTGCCAGCTCACCCGGGACAGGGGGCGGGTACGAGCAGTACTTC	CASSPGTGGGYEQYF
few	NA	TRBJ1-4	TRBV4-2	TGTGCCAGCAGCCCAAAAGGGGGATATGAAAAACTGTTTTTT	CASSPKGGYEKLFF
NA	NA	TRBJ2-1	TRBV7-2	TGTGCCAGCAGCTTCGGTCGCCAAGCCCCGAATGAGCAGTTCTTC	CASSFGRQAPNEQFF
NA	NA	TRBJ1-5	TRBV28	TGTGCCAGCACTCTCTGGGGTCGGAGTCAGCCCCAGCATTTT	CASTLWGRSQPQHF
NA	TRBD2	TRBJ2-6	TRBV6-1	TGTGCCAGCAGTGCACCGGGACTAGCGGGAGAAGGTGGGGCCAACGTCCTGACTTTC	CASSAPGLAGEGGANVLTF
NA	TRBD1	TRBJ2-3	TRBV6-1	TGTGCCAGCAGGAGGACAGGGAATGCAGATACGCAGTATTTT	CASRRTGNADTQYF
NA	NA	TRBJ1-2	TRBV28	TGTGCCAGCAGCCCTACCACGACAGGTTACCTCTATGGCTACACCTTC	CASSPTTTGYLYGYTF
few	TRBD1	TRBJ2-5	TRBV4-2	TGTGCCAGCAGCATAACCGGGACAGGGGGCCAAGAGACCCAGTACTTC	CASSITGTGGQETQYF
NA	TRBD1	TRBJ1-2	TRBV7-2	TGTGCCAGCAGCCCCCCTCCCGGGACAGGGTGGTATGGCTACACCTTC	CASSPPPGTGWYGYTF
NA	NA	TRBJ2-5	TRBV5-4	TGTGCCAGCAGGGCGGAAGAGACCCAGTACTTC	CASRAEETQYF
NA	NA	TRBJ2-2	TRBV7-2	TGTGCCAGCAGCTTCTCCGGGACCGTTTCCACCGGGGAGCTGTTTTTT	CASSFSGTVSTGELFF
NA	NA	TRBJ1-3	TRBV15	TGTGCCACCAGCAGAGATACTTTTGGGGGGAAAGGGGCCATATATTTT	CATSRDTFGGKGAIYF